Below are 30 T cell receptor beta chains sequenced from a single sample in a study of T cell responses to AZD1222 COVID-19 vaccine. TCRdb keeps only in-frame clones here, not all; method: immunoSEQ multiplex PCR. In the table there are roughly 180,000 clones, around 87% of which are singletons. This material consisted of peripheral blood, taken on day 0 of AZD1222 vaccination. The receptors shown here come from an adult in good health.

The genes are TRBV19 and TRBJ1-2; D is undetermined. Germline V gene lookup returns CDR1 LNHDA and CDR2 SQIVND (reference sequence). V was clipped by 5 bases and J by 8 bases, with 15 bases between them. The CDR3 covers 13 residues. The CDR3: CASSSTHGGGYTF. The CDR3 DNA sequence: TGTGCCAGTAGTTCAACCCACGGCGGGGGCTACACCTTC.

In the case of this clone: The DNA is omitted, as the CDR3 cannot be located on it reliably, and the CDR3 follows TCRdb's listing. This sequence joins TRBV6-5 and TRBJ2-7; TRBD2 was called by the table and not checked on the DNA. Germline CDR1 and CDR2: MNHEY and SVGAGI. The CDR3 is 15 residues long, counting both termini. The CDR3 protein is CASSSSGVPYYEQYF.

To note about this clone: A read error may produce the germline difference seen at one junction end. The rearrangement joins TRBV7-9 to TRBJ1-1; D remains unclear. The CDR3 length is 15 residues. Germline V gene lookup returns CDR1 SEHNR and CDR2 FQNEAQ (reference sequence). CDR3 sequence reads: CASSLVQWVGTVAFF. The CDR3 nucleotides read TGTGCCAGCAGCTTAGTTCAGTGGGTTGGTACTGTAGCTTTCTTT.

DNA for the CDR3: TGTGCCAGCAGTTACCGAGGGGACAATCAGCCCCAGCATTTT. This sequence encodes CASSYRGDNQPQHF. The chain recombines TRBV6-6 with TRBJ1-5; D possibly corresponds to TRBD1 (5 bases). Germline CDR1 MNHNY, CDR2 SVGAGI (reference sequence). Trimming cost V 2 bases and J 3 bases, with 8 bases left between them. This CDR3 has 14 residues.

This chain joins TRBV28 and TRBJ2-7, with D possibly being TRBD1 or TRBD2 (6 bases each). V was trimmed by 1 base and J by 0 bases, leaving 19 bases between them. Germline CDR1 and CDR2: MDHEN and SYDVKM. The CDR3 totals 18 residues. CDR3 protein: CASSLLGGGDMSSYEQYF. Written as DNA, the CDR3 is TGTGCCAGCAGTTTATTGGGAGGAGGGGACATGTCCTCCTACGAGCAGTACTTC.

The J gene is TRBJ1-2, the V gene TRBV25-1; a weak D match, TRBD1 (6 bases). The CDR3 totals 12 residues. Germline-derived CDR1 and CDR2 are MGHDK and SYGVNS. With 7 bases removed from V and 3 bases from J, the gap between germline ends came to 9 bases. The CDR3 loop reads CASNTGYYGYTF. In DNA, the CDR3 is TGTGCCAGCAACACAGGGTACTATGGCTACACCTTC.

The chain couples TRBV11-2 to TRBJ1-1, with D perhaps TRBD1 (5 bases). Germline CDR1 is SGHAT and CDR2 is FQNNGV. The germline V and J ends were trimmed by 1 base and 8 bases, with 8 bases remaining between them. CDR3 length: 12 residues. The CDR3 sequence is CASSLGTGEAFF. The CDR3 bases are TGTGCCAGCAGCTTAGGCACAGGAGAAGCTTTCTTT.

This chain links TRBV6-4 with TRBJ1-2, with TRBD1 as a possible D gene (5 bases). V lost 7 bases and J 1 base, leaving 16 bases between the germline ends. Germline CDR1 is MRHNA and CDR2 is SNTAGT. The CDR3 extends over 15 amino acids. The DNA for the CDR3 is TGTGCCAGCAAAGGGGCAGCGACCGATAACTATGGCTACACCTTC. Translation: CASKGAATDNYGYTF.

V usage is TRBV6-5 and J usage is TRBJ2-7, with D uncertain. The CDR3 totals 16 residues. V shed 0 bases and J shed 2 bases, with 14 bases lying between them. Germline values: CDR1 MNHEY, CDR2 SVGAGI. This CDR3 is CASSYSGPPETYEQYF. CDR3 nucleotides: TGTGCCAGCAGTTACTCGGGTCCGCCGGAGACCTACGAGCAGTACTTC.

The CDR3 region is CASSKFGRSSYNSPLHF. CDR3 DNA: TGTGCCAGCAGCAAATTTGGCAGGAGCTCCTATAATTCACCCCTCCACTTT. The chain uses TRBV21-1 and TRBJ1-6. TRBV21-1 corresponds to a pseudogene. The length of the CDR3 is 17 residues.

This clone was seen only a few times. In the same sample, other DNA sequences code for this CDR3. The chain couples TRBV3-1 (or the pseudogene TRBV3-2) to TRBJ1-1, with D possibly matching TRBD1 (6 bases). V lost 0 bases and J lost 5, with 7 bases in between. There are 13 residues in the CDR3. Germline lookup yields CDR1 LGHDT and CDR2 YNNKEL (reference sequence). This CDR3 is CASSQDRGTEAFF. The CDR3 DNA reads as TGTGCCAGCAGCCAAGATAGGGGGACTGAAGCTTTCTTT.

V usage is TRBV9 and J usage is TRBJ1-3; the match to TRBD1 covers 7 bases. Germline V lookup: CDR1 SGDLS, CDR2 YYNGEE. V lost 0 bases to trimming and J lost 3 bases; unmatched junction nucleotides: 9. This CDR3 is built from 17 residues. The CDR3 DNA follows: TGTGCCAGCAGCGTAGTGTGTAGGGGGCGACTTGGAAACACCATATATTTT. The encoded protein is CASSVVCRGRLGNTIYF.

The V and J genes are TRBV2 and TRBJ1-6; D ambiguous. Germline V gives CDR1 SNHLY, CDR2 FYNNEI. The CDR3 contains 13 residues. Trimming took 10 bases from V and 9 from J, leaving 16 bases between them. The DNA of the CDR3 is TGTGCCATTCGGACCGGTTTCGGTTCACCCCTCCACTTT. This translates into CAIRTGFGSPLHF.

The chain couples TRBV9 to TRBJ2-7; 7 positions agree with TRBD1. The CDR3 spans 16 residues. CDR1 is SGDLS, CDR2 YYNGEE, per germline. J gave up 0 bases and V 3 bases, and 9 bases lay outside the gene matches. CDR3 sequence reads: CASSAERQGNSYEQYF. The DNA for the CDR3 is TGTGCCAGCAGCGCCGAAAGACAGGGAAACTCCTACGAGCAGTACTTC.

The chain carries TRBV3-1 (or the pseudogene TRBV3-2) and TRBJ1-2; D is possibly TRBD1 (5 bases). V lost 1 base and J lost 8, with 14 bases in between. From germline, CDR1 is LGHDT and CDR2 YNNKEL (reference sequence). This CDR3 comprises 14 residues. The CDR3 DNA reads TGTGCCAGCAGCCAAGTTTCGGGGCGGAACGGCTACACCTTC. Residues: CASSQVSGRNGYTF.

V and J are TRBV13 and TRBJ1-3; TRBD1 is a possible D gene (6 bases). The CDR3 extends over 13 amino acids. Looked up from germline, CDR1 is PRHDT and CDR2 is FYEKMQ (reference sequence). V lost 10 bases and J 10 bases, leaving 20 bases between the germline ends. In DNA form, the CDR3 reads TGTGCCACAAGCCGGGGGCAAAGGAAAACCATATATTTT. This translates into CATSRGQRKTIYF. The full variable domain, its missing parts supplied by reference TRBV13 and TRBJ1-3, is AAGVIQSPRHLIKEKRETATLKCYPIPRHDTVYWYQQGPGQDPQFLISFYEKMQSDKGSIPDRFSAQQFSDYHSELNMSSLELGDSALYFCATSRGQRKTIYFGEGSWLTVV.

This clone showed up just a few times. V usage is TRBV28 and J usage is TRBJ1-3; D is uncertain. The CDR3 runs to 17 residues. Germline-derived CDR1 and CDR2 are MDHEN and SYDVKM. V was cut by 2 bases and J by 0 bases, with 14 bases left in between. For the CDR3, the DNA is TGTGCCAGCAGTTTAGCCCGGACCTTATTCTCTGGAAACACCATATATTTT. Its translation: CASSLARTLFSGNTIYF.

In this sample, this clone turned up a few times. The rearrangement links TRBV7-9 to TRBJ2-3; D perhaps matches TRBD1 (6 bases). The CDR3 totals 14 residues. Germline loops: CDR1 SEHNR, CDR2 FQNEAQ (reference sequence). Trimming left V 5 bases short and J 2 bases short, with 11 bases between. In DNA, the CDR3 is TGTGCCAGCAGCGCGGACAGCTACACAGATACGCAGTATTTT. Translation gives CASSADSYTDTQYF. Together with reference TRBV7-9 and TRBJ2-3, the CDR3 gives the full variable domain: DTGVSQNPRHKITKRGQNVTFRCDPISEHNRLYWYRQTLGQGPEFLTYFQNEAQLEKSRLLSDRFSAERPKGSFSTLEIQRTEQGDSAMYLCASSADSYTDTQYFGPGTRLTVL.

V is TRBV3-1 (or the pseudogene TRBV3-2) and J is TRBJ2-3; D may be TRBD1 or TRBD2 (5 bases each). This CDR3 has 16 residues. CDR1 and CDR2 (germline): LGHDT, YNNKEL (reference sequence). The V end was cut by 4 bases, the J end by 4 bases, with 18 bases between. CDR3 DNA sequence: TGTGCCAGCAGCCTTCGGGGCGGCTCCTCCGCAGATACGCAGTATTTT. Translation gives CASSLRGGSSADTQYF.

J is TRBJ2-7 and V is TRBV12-3 or TRBV12-4, with no clear D. CDR3 length: 13 amino acids. The germline V and J ends were trimmed by 2 bases and 6 bases, with 11 bases remaining between them. The DNA of the CDR3 is TGTGCCAGCAGTTTAATCAGGCGTCGCGAGCAGTACTTC. It translates to CASSLIRRREQYF.

The chain employs TRBV11-3 and TRBJ2-7; either TRBD1 or TRBD2 may supply D (5 bases each). The germline V gene has CDR1 SGHNT and CDR2 YENEEA. The V end was cut by 3 bases, the J end by 4 bases, with 13 bases between. CDR3 size: 14 residues. The CDR3 loop is CASSLGMGPYEQYF. CDR3 sequence (DNA): TGTGCCAGCAGCTTGGGAATGGGACCGTACGAGCAGTACTTC.

This clone was counted a single time. V is TRBV5-4 and J is TRBJ2-7; 7 nucleotides align to TRBD1. Germline lookup yields CDR1 SGHNT and CDR2 YYREEE (reference sequence). V lost 5 bases, J lost 2 bases, and 7 bases stayed unmatched. The CDR3 contains 14 residues. The CDR3 is CASSAGGQTYEQYF. The CDR3 region has the DNA TGTGCCAGCAGTGCAGGGGGACAGACCTACGAGCAGTACTTC.

The rearrangement links TRBV18 to TRBJ1-1; 9 bases align to TRBD1. Germline CDR1 is KGHSH and CDR2 is LQKENI. J was trimmed by 1 base and V by 1 base; bases with no gene match: 7. The CDR3 runs to 17 residues. The CDR3 here is CASSPLGQGGKNTEAFF. The CDR3 DNA follows: TGTGCCAGCTCACCACTGGGACAGGGAGGAAAGAACACTGAAGCTTTCTTT.

The J gene is TRBJ1-2, the V gene TRBV6-5; D gene uncertain. Germline V gene data show CDR1 as MNHEY and CDR2 as SVGAGI. This CDR3 comprises 12 residues. The V end was cut by 2 bases, the J end by 5 bases, with 6 bases between. CDR3 sequence reads: CASSYGPYGYTF. The CDR3 DNA reads as TGTGCCAGCAGTTACGGGCCGTATGGCTACACCTTC.

V gene TRBV9 combines with J gene TRBJ1-3; D ambiguous. The CDR3 is made up of 16 amino acids. Trimming pared 0 bases from V and 3 bases from J, leaving 13 bases between. Per the germline V gene, CDR1 is SGDLS and CDR2 is YYNGEE. CDR3 region: CASSVGPGVFGNTIYF. CDR3 coding DNA: TGTGCCAGCAGCGTAGGTCCCGGGGTATTTGGAAACACCATATATTTT.

This clone appeared a single time. V usage is TRBV18 and J usage is TRBJ1-3; TRBD1 is a possible D gene (6 bases). Trimming took 3 bases from V and 4 from J, leaving 22 bases between them. The CDR3 has 18 residues. The germline gives CDR1 KGHSH, CDR2 LQKENI. CDR3: CASSPAETGTIPGNTIYF. As DNA, the CDR3 is TGTGCCAGCTCACCGGCTGAGACAGGCACTATCCCCGGAAACACCATATATTTT.

The rearrangement links TRBV4-1 to TRBJ2-3; 8 bases line up with TRBD1. V lost 1 base, J lost 4 bases, and 1 base stayed unmatched. CDR1 MGHRA and CDR2 YSYEKL come from the germline V gene. CDR3 length equals 14 residues. The CDR3: CASSQVQGADTQYF. CDR3 coding DNA: TGCGCCAGCAGCCAAGTACAGGGGGCAGATACGCAGTATTTT.

The V call is TRBV9, the J call TRBJ1-2, with D tentatively TRBD1 (5 bases). Trimming took 3 bases from V and 8 from J, leaving 14 bases between them. The CDR3 sequence is 13 residues long. CDR1 and CDR2 from the germline V gene are SGDLS and YYNGEE. The CDR3 loop reads CASSDNRLEGYTF. The CDR3 region has the DNA TGTGCCAGCAGCGACAACAGGCTCGAGGGCTACACCTTC.

This rearrangement joins TRBV7-2 to TRBJ1-5, with D tentatively TRBD1 (5 bases). Trimming took 8 bases from V and 2 from J, leaving 10 bases between them. Germline V CDR1 and CDR2: SGHTA, FQGNSA. There are 13 residues in the CDR3. The CDR3 here is CASALQGNQPQHF. CDR3 sequence (DNA): TGTGCCAGCGCCCTACAGGGCAATCAGCCCCAGCATTTT.

The chain uses TRBV12-5 and TRBJ1-5, with D unclear. Looked up from germline, CDR1 is LGHNT and CDR2 is FRNRAP. Trimming stripped 0 bases from V and 1 base from J, with 4 bases between. The CDR3 consists of 14 residues. CDR3 region: CASGLVGSNQPQHF. CDR3 bases: TGTGCTAGTGGTTTGGTGGGGAGCAATCAGCCCCAGCATTTT.